The clone carrying this T cell receptor (beta chain) has just a few counts. Its matching antigen is unknown. Clones were read by immunoSEQ multiplex PCR, and TCRdb kept only the in-frame ones, dropping some. This sample yields fewer than 30,000 clones, of which 79% are seen a single time; about 32% belongs to the top ten. CDR1 is SGHRS, CDR2 YFSETQ, per germline. The CDR3 runs to 16 residues. V gave up 4 bases and J gave up 8 bases; unmatched junction bases: 15. The sample originates from a study of OX40 agonist ivuxolimab in advanced cancers. As for the study in general: The diagnoses of dose-escalation patients were hepatocellular carcinoma, melanoma, renal cell or head and neck cancer. Enrollees could have had prior anti-PD-1, anti-PD-L1 or anti-CTLA-4 therapy, which 40% had received.

Points from the study as a whole: Blood T cells, both CD4+ and CD8+, expanded clonally by week 6 at 0.1 to 3.0 mg/kg. Undetermined was the antigen specificity of the expanded peripheral T cells.

The chain joins TRBV5-1 to TRBJ2-4; 7 bases map to TRBD2. Sequencing used CD4+ or CD8+ T cells sorted from blood, obtained in a trial of the OX40 agonist ivuxolimab. This sequence originates from an adult with an advanced solid tumor such as melanoma, head and neck, liver or kidney cancer. The CDR3 loop reads CASSPEGAPGGDIQYF. The CDR3 DNA sequence: TGCGCCAGCAGCCCGGAAGGCGCTCCGGGGGGTGACATTCAGTACTTC.